This T cell receptor (beta chain) was recorded in a study of T cells in localized non-small cell lung cancer. V lost 5 bases and J 4 bases, leaving 11 bases between the germline ends. The CDR3 spans 13 residues. In germline, CDR1 is SGHTA, CDR2 FQGTGA. On this clone: Its target is unknown.

General study results and limits: It was uninvolved adjacent lung that showed the highest T cell clonality, exceeding tumor. Because only a single region of the tumor was sequenced, heterogeneity remains possible. Prolonged overall survival went with higher T cell density in the blood. Researchers found a median approximately 55 of the top 100 tumor clones in adjacent lung.

Clones were sequenced by immunoSEQ multiplex PCR, and TCRdb holds only the in-frame ones, with some missing. Seen here are 30,000 or so clones, around 92% observed once, and the top ten hold 4% to 4.5%. This TCR derives from a woman aged 35-70 years with stage III lung adenocarcinoma. The specimen was peripheral blood mononuclear cells, collected before any cancer treatment. V gene TRBV7-3 combines with J gene TRBJ1-1; tentatively, D is TRBD1 (6 bases). The CDR3 region is CASSTKGGTEAFF. Written as DNA, the CDR3 is TGTGCCAGCAGCACCAAAGGGGGCACTGAAGCTTTCTTT.